These 19 T cell receptor beta chains were sequenced from one sample in a study of T cell repertoires in cytomegalovirus infection. TCRdb re-called the reads with MiXCR, one entry per CDR3 protein. The table has about 900,000 distinct CDR3 sequences, roughly 30% seen once. No antigen is known for these receptors. This specimen was cultured CD8+ T cells from PBMCs, taken from culture after CMV antigen stimulation. The receptors stem from a human donor in good health (CMV status not recorded). Some clones in this sample may be carry-over from other donors' samples.

The V call is TRBV7-6, the J call TRBJ2-1; 9 bases agree with TRBD1. Per the germline V gene, CDR1 is SGHVS and CDR2 is FNYEAQ. The CDR3 has 16 amino acids. V gave up 5 bases and J gave up 2 bases; unmatched junction bases: 7. CDR3 loop: CASSPETGGTYNEQFF. CDR3 bases: TGTGCCAGCAGCCCAGAGACAGGGGGGACCTACAATGAGCAGTTCTTC.

The chain employs TRBV15 and TRBJ2-1, with 9 bases that match TRBD2. V dropped 7 bases and J dropped 4; count of bases not matched to a gene: 5. CDR1 LNHNV and CDR2 YYDKDF come from the germline V gene (reference sequence). The CDR3 totals 14 residues. CDR3 DNA sequence: TGTGCCACCACTCGACTAGCGGATTACAATGAGCAGTTCTTC. It codes for CATTRLADYNEQFF.

This clonotype was detected a few times. The chain joins TRBV4-3 to TRBJ1-5; 7 bases fit TRBD1. With 4 bases clipped from V and 4 bases from J, the junction kept 4 bases outside the gene matches. This CDR3 spans 14 amino acids. Germline CDR1 is LGHNA and CDR2 is YSLEER. CDR3 sequence reads: CASSRGQMNQPQHF. DNA for the CDR3: TGCGCCAGCAGCCGGGGACAGATGAATCAGCCCCAGCATTTT.

Concerning this clonotype itself: The junction differs from germline at one of its ends, possibly a read error. V and J are TRBV10-3 and TRBJ2-3; TRBD2 might be the D (7 bases). CDR1 and CDR2 (germline): ENHRY, SYGVKD. The CDR3 contains 16 residues. The CDR3 loop is CAIGDWGGRRRDTQYF. DNA of the CDR3: TGTGCCATCGGTGATTGGGGGGGCCGAAGGCGAGATACGCAGTATTTT.

This chain links TRBV10-3 with TRBJ2-7, with 10 bases aligning to TRBD1. V shed 2 bases and J 12 bases; nucleotides not matched to a gene: 10. This CDR3 region has 14 residues. The germline V gene has CDR1 ENHRY and CDR2 SYGVKD. CDR3 in amino acids: CAISEIGQGGQWYF. CDR3 DNA sequence: TGTGCCATCAGTGAGATTGGACAGGGGGGCCAATGGTACTTC.

The chain couples TRBV7-3 to TRBJ2-7; possible D gene TRBD2, 5 bases. Germline V gene lookup returns CDR1 SGHTA and CDR2 FQGTGA. The CDR3 consists of 16 residues. V was cut by 1 base and J by 6 bases, with 19 bases left in between. CDR3 region: CASSLKRAGPPLEQYV. CDR3 sequence (DNA): TGTGCCAGCAGCTTAAAGAGGGCAGGTCCACCTCTCGAGCAGTACGTC.

This clonotype was observed a handful of times. The chain uses TRBV10-3 and TRBJ1-1, with unresolved D. V shed 0 bases and J shed 0 bases, with 8 bases lying between them. Germline CDR1 ENHRY, CDR2 SYGVKD. The CDR3 covers 15 residues. The CDR3 reads CAISESIQLNTEAFF. CDR3 bases: TGTGCCATCAGTGAGTCGATCCAGCTGAACACTGAAGCTTTCTTT.

The chain has TRBV5-6 and TRBJ1-5; D gene unclear. The CDR3 consists of 14 residues. The V end lost 1 base, the J end lost 0 bases, and 5 bases lay between the germline ends. Germline lookup yields CDR1 SGHDT and CDR2 YYEEEE. CDR3 residues: CASSLRNSNQPQHF. The CDR3 coding sequence is TGTGCCAGCAGCTTGAGGAATAGCAATCAGCCCCAGCATTTT.

This clonotype was counted a few times. V usage is TRBV5-1 and J usage is TRBJ2-7; D is possibly TRBD2 (5 bases). V was pared by 0 bases and J by 6 bases, with 10 bases between. The CDR3 contains 13 residues. CDR1 is SGHRS, CDR2 YFSETQ, per germline. DNA of the CDR3: TGCGCCAGCAGCTTGGGTTGGGAGCGCGAGCAGTACTTC. It specifies CASSLGWEREQYF.

This clonotype occurred a few times. V usage is TRBV27 and J usage is TRBJ2-3, with a possible D match to TRBD2 (7 bases). This CDR3 region has 15 residues. CDR1 and CDR2 from the germline V gene are MNHEY and SMNVEV (reference sequence). Trimming cost V 7 bases and J 3 bases, with 17 bases left between them. CDR3 nucleotides: TGTGCCAGCATCGCGGGGGCGCGAGGGACAGATACGCAGTATTTT. It is translated as CASIAGARGTDTQYF.

The chain couples TRBV7-6 to TRBJ1-2; 7 positions agree with TRBD1. Germline lookup yields CDR1 SGHVS and CDR2 FNYEAQ. The junction had 9 bases not matched to a gene; V was cut back by 10 bases and J by 4 bases. The CDR3 is 13 amino acids. As DNA, the CDR3 is TGTGCCAACGAAGACAGGGAGGGCTATGGCTACACCTTC. As protein: CANEDREGYGYTF.

This clonotype came up a few times. The chain couples TRBV11-2 to TRBJ2-5; TRBD2 is a possible D gene (5 bases). Germline lookup yields CDR1 SGHAT and CDR2 FQNNGV. This CDR3 comprises 14 residues. Trimming stripped 5 bases from V and 5 bases from J, with 15 bases between. DNA of the CDR3: TGTGCCAGCAGCCAGTCAGGACGCGGGGAGACCCAGTACTTC. It codes for CASSQSGRGETQYF.

This clonotype was seen repeatedly, ten times or more. This chain joins TRBV7-8 and TRBJ1-2, with 8 nucleotides matching TRBD1. J gave up 3 bases and V 6 bases, and 12 bases lay outside the gene matches. There are 16 residues in the CDR3. The germline gives CDR1 SGHVS, CDR2 FQNEAQ. CDR3 coding DNA: TGTGCCAGCAGACTCGCCCCTGGACAGGGATACTATGGCTACACCTTC. Amino acid sequence: CASRLAPGQGYYGYTF.

The chain is built from TRBV6-2 or TRBV6-3 and TRBJ2-7; 9 nucleotides align to TRBD2. The CDR3 runs to 15 residues. The trim removed 6 bases at V and 0 bases at J, leaving 6 bases unmatched. CDR1 and CDR2 (germline): MNHEY, SVGEGT. The CDR3 bases are TGTGCCAGCAGCCTTCTAGCGGGGCTCTCCTACGAGCAGTACGTC. Translation: CASSLLAGLSYEQYV.

This clonotype was recorded a few times. This chain joins TRBV13 and TRBJ2-7; 7 bases map to TRBD2. V trimming: 2 bases; J trimming: 7 bases; junction bases outside the gene matches: 2. In germline, CDR1 is PRHDT, CDR2 FYEKMQ (reference sequence). This CDR3 has 12 residues. This CDR3 is CASSLYGGEQYV. CDR3 DNA sequence: TGTGCCAGCAGCTTATACGGGGGGGAGCAGTACGTC.

This clonotype has just a few counts. This chain links TRBV20-1 with TRBJ1-5, with 7 positions matching TRBD1. The CDR3 is made up of 14 amino acids. The junction had 9 bases not matched to a gene; V was cut back by 5 bases and J by 5 bases. Germline V gene sequence: CDR1 DFQATT, CDR2 SNEGSKA (reference sequence). DNA for the CDR3: TGCAGTGCTGTTCTCCGGGACAGCTATCAGCCCCAGCATTTT. Encoded protein: CSAVLRDSYQPQHF.

This clonotype was found once. The rearrangement uses TRBV6-6 and TRBJ2-5; D ambiguous. Germline loops: CDR1 MNHNY, CDR2 SVGAGI (reference sequence). Deletions cut 5 bases from V and 2 bases from J, with 12 bases between. CDR3 length: 14 amino acids. The CDR3 spells CASSDFMEQETQYF. The CDR3 DNA is TGTGCCAGCAGTGACTTTATGGAGCAAGAGACCCAGTACTTC.

This clonotype was counted ten times or more. The rearrangement joins TRBV6-1 to TRBJ1-5; the D is unclear. Germline lookup yields CDR1 MNHNS and CDR2 SASEGT. This CDR3 spans 15 amino acids. V lost 1 base, J lost 0 bases, and 7 bases lay in between. The CDR3 DNA reads as TGTGCCAGCAGTGAAGGCATCTATAGCAATCAGCCCCAGCATTTT. Translating it yields CASSEGIYSNQPQHF.

This clonotype has more than one count but fewer than ten. The chain carries TRBV20-1 and TRBJ1-5; 7 bases map to TRBD1. The CDR3 contains 17 residues. Germline V gene sequence: CDR1 DFQATT, CDR2 SNEGSKA (reference sequence). Trimming cost V 3 bases and J 5 bases; bases outside gene matches: 16. CDR3 in amino acids: CSASDRERIRGDQPQHF. CDR3 coding DNA: TGCAGTGCTAGCGACAGGGAACGAATCCGTGGGGATCAGCCCCAGCATTTT.